The 32 T cell receptor beta chains below all came from one sample that was sequenced in a study of control samples from healthy donors and cancer patients. This table comes from immunoSEQ multiplex PCR, and its TCRdb copy is limited to in-frame clones, with some not included. The repertoire has 130,000 or so clones, just under 95% of them found once; the top ten carry about 14%. The sequenced sample was PBMCs. These receptors all come from a man aged 55 to 69 with colorectal cancer.

A few counts support this clone. The J gene is TRBJ2-6, the V gene TRBV15; tentatively, D is TRBD1 (5 bases). The CDR3 extends over 16 amino acids. Per germline, CDR1 LNHNV and CDR2 YYDKDF (reference sequence). V lost 4 bases and J lost 0, with 10 bases in between. CDR3 coding DNA: TGTGCCACCAGCACCGGAACAGGCTCTGGGGCCAACGTCCTGACTTTC. As protein: CATSTGTGSGANVLTF.

The chain links TRBV6-2 or TRBV6-3 to TRBJ2-3; 9 bases fit TRBD1. Unmatched junction bases numbered 13, after V lost 5 bases and J lost 7 bases. CDR1 is MNHEY and CDR2 is SVGEGT in the germline V gene. The CDR3 extends over 16 amino acids. Here the CDR3 reads CASSRGPGQGIHTQYF. The CDR3, as DNA: TGTGCCAGCAGTCGGGGGCCGGGACAGGGAATACATACGCAGTATTTT.

This chain connects TRBV6-2 or TRBV6-3 to TRBJ2-1; D is unresolved. The germline V gene has CDR1 MNHEY and CDR2 SVGEGT. The CDR3 is 11 amino acids. V was trimmed by 2 bases and J by 10 bases, leaving 6 bases between them. CDR3 protein: CASSYQEEQFF. CDR3 coding DNA: TGTGCCAGCAGTTACCAGGAGGAGCAGTTCTTC.

The chain links TRBV10-3 to TRBJ1-1; TRBD1 agrees at 7 bases. Germline assignment: CDR1 ENHRY and CDR2 SYGVKD. The V segment lost 6 bases and the J segment 4 bases; nucleotides outside the gene matches: 5. This CDR3 spans 13 amino acids. In nucleotides, the CDR3 is TGTGCCATCAGCGAACAGGGGTCCACTGAAGCTTTCTTT. It encodes CAISEQGSTEAFF.

The V call is TRBV5-4, the J call TRBJ2-5; the D gene could be TRBD1 or TRBD2 (5 bases each). CDR1 and CDR2 (germline): SGHNT, YYREEE (reference sequence). The V end lost 3 bases, the J end lost 4 bases, and 19 bases lay between the germline ends. The CDR3 totals 16 residues. The CDR3 DNA sequence: TGTGCCAGCAGCTGGGGCAATCGGGGCTTGGGAGAGACCCAGTACTTC. This translates into CASSWGNRGLGETQYF.

Notes on this clone: The identical CDR3 is also encoded by other nucleotide sequences in the sample. This chain links TRBV20-1 with TRBJ2-5; D remains unclear. In germline, CDR1 is DFQATT, CDR2 SNEGSKA (reference sequence). Trimming took 3 bases from V and 4 from J, leaving 3 bases between them. This CDR3 is built from 10 residues. Here the CDR3 reads CSARGETQYF. In DNA form, the CDR3 reads TGCAGTGCTAGGGGAGAGACCCAGTACTTC.

V usage is TRBV3-1 (or the pseudogene TRBV3-2) and J usage is TRBJ2-3; 7 nucleotides agree with TRBD2. The CDR3 is made up of 14 amino acids. Germline V gives CDR1 LGHDT, CDR2 YNNKEL (reference sequence). V trimming: 4 bases; J trimming: 5 bases; junction bases outside the gene matches: 6. The CDR3 region has the DNA TGTGCCAGCAGCCTACGACTAGCCCGAGATACGCAGTATTTT. This encodes CASSLRLARDTQYF.

This CDR3 reads CASSRNSGNTIYF. The CDR3 bases are TGTGCCAGCAGTCGGAATTCGGGAAACACCATATATTTT. The V gene is TRBV6-5, the J gene TRBJ1-3; D unresolved. From germline, CDR1 is MNHEY and CDR2 SVGAGI. Trimming shortened V by 5 bases and J by 4 bases, and 9 bases separated the two germline ends. There are 13 residues in the CDR3.

The V and J genes are TRBV6-5 and TRBJ1-5; D unclear. Germline V gene sequence: CDR1 MNHEY, CDR2 SVGAGI. V lost 0 bases and J lost 7, with 13 bases in between. The CDR3 has 15 amino acids. The CDR3 protein is CASSYSEGTRQPQHF. The CDR3 DNA sequence: TGTGCCAGCAGTTACTCGGAGGGAACGCGACAGCCCCAGCATTTT.

The V call is TRBV30, the J call TRBJ2-7, with TRBD1 matching 7 bases. Germline CDR1 reads GTSNPN; CDR2 reads SVGIG (reference sequence). CDR3 size: 14 residues. Trimming removed 0 bases from V and 2 bases from J; junction bases left unmatched: 4. Here the CDR3 DNA reads TGTGCCTGGAGTGTACCAGGGGGTGCCTACGAGCAGTACTTC. Its protein is CAWSVPGGAYEQYF.

The chain employs TRBV30 and TRBJ1-1; D gene ambiguous. This CDR3 is 11 amino acids long. V was trimmed by 1 base and J by 11 bases, leaving 11 bases between them. Germline-derived CDR1 and CDR2 are GTSNPN and SVGIG (reference sequence). CDR3 sequence: CAWSAYGVAFF. CDR3 DNA: TGTGCCTGGAGTGCCTACGGTGTGGCTTTCTTT.

By sample fraction, this clone is medium-sized. V gene TRBV5-4 combines with J gene TRBJ2-4; 8 bases map to TRBD2. Germline assignment: CDR1 SGHNT and CDR2 YYREEE (reference sequence). Germline trimming cut 0 bases from V and 5 bases from J; bases unmatched to any gene: 7. CDR3 length: 16 amino acids. Here the CDR3 reads CASSLESGLAENIQYF. CDR3 nucleotides: TGTGCCAGCAGCTTGGAATCAGGACTAGCAGAAAACATTCAGTACTTC.

The chain carries TRBV19 and TRBJ1-3; D remains ambiguous. CDR3 size: 13 residues. Germline-derived CDR1 and CDR2 are LNHDA and SQIVND (reference sequence). V was clipped by 7 bases and J by 4 bases, with 11 bases between them. The CDR3 sequence is CASTARGGNTIYF. CDR3 in DNA: TGTGCCAGTACTGCCCGCGGGGGAAACACCATATATTTT.

This chain joins TRBV3-1 (or the pseudogene TRBV3-2) and TRBJ2-6; D is ambiguous. This CDR3 has 16 amino acids. Deletions cut 1 base from V and 0 bases from J, with 7 bases between. Germline CDR1 reads LGHDT; CDR2 reads YNNKEL (reference sequence). The CDR3 region is CASSQVISSGANVLTF. In DNA, the CDR3 is TGTGCCAGCAGCCAAGTAATCAGCTCTGGGGCCAACGTCCTGACTTTC.

The chain has TRBV5-1 and TRBJ2-7, with no clear D. CDR1 and CDR2 (germline): SGHRS, YFSETQ. With 4 bases removed from V and 2 bases from J, the gap between germline ends came to 16 bases. The CDR3 is made up of 15 amino acids. The CDR3 reads CASSADVESPYEQYF. The CDR3 DNA follows: TGCGCCAGCAGCGCTGATGTGGAGTCGCCCTACGAGCAGTACTTC. Combining the CDR3 with reference TRBV5-1 and TRBJ2-7 gives the whole variable domain KAGVTQTPRYLIKTRGQQVTLSCSPISGHRSVSWYQQTPGQGLQFLFEYFSETQRNKGNFPGRFSGRQFSNSRSEMNVSTLELGDSALYLCASSADVESPYEQYFGPGTRLTVT.

This rearrangement joins TRBV15 to TRBJ1-3; D gene unclear. The V gene lost 4 bases and the J gene lost 2 bases, with 9 bases spanning the gap. Germline values: CDR1 LNHNV, CDR2 YYDKDF (reference sequence). CDR3 length equals 14 residues. Written as DNA, the CDR3 is TGTGCCACCAGCACGAGGCCAACTGGAAACACCATATATTTT. Protein product: CATSTRPTGNTIYF.

V is TRBV7-9 and J is TRBJ2-5; D is uncertain. V dropped 4 bases and J dropped 0 bases, with 6 bases sitting between them. Germline V gene sequence: CDR1 SEHNR, CDR2 FQNEAQ (reference sequence). The CDR3 has 13 residues. CDR3 protein: CASSSLYQETQYF. The CDR3 nucleotides are TGTGCCAGCAGCTCCCTGTACCAAGAGACCCAGTACTTC.

This clone was seen a single time. The rearrangement uses TRBV7-2 and TRBJ2-7; 7 nucleotides align to TRBD1. CDR3 length equals 15 residues. V lost 1 base to trimming and J lost 2 bases; unmatched junction nucleotides: 5. CDR1 and CDR2 (germline): SGHTA, FQGNSA. CDR3 in DNA: TGTGCCAGCAGCTTAGGGACAGGTGGCCCCTACGAGCAGTACTTC. Protein product: CASSLGTGGPYEQYF.

J is TRBJ2-3 and V is TRBV6-5; 9 nucleotides line up with TRBD1. This CDR3 comprises 15 residues. The germline CDR1 and CDR2 sequences are MNHEY and SVGAGI. Trimming removed 5 bases from V and 6 bases from J; junction bases left unmatched: 9. The CDR3, as DNA: TGTGCCAGCAGTCCCATCGGGACAGGGATCGATACGCAGTATTTT. Translating it yields CASSPIGTGIDTQYF.

The gene calls are TRBV29-1 and TRBJ1-2; D gene uncertain. The V end lost 6 bases, the J end lost 6 bases, and 8 bases lay between the germline ends. The CDR3 totals 10 residues. CDR1 and CDR2 from the germline V gene are SQVTM and ANQGSEA. The CDR3 protein is CSVYPDGYTF. In DNA, the CDR3 is TGCAGCGTCTACCCTGATGGCTACACCTTC.

The rearrangement uses TRBV19 and TRBJ1-1; D may be TRBD1 (6 bases). The germline gives CDR1 LNHDA, CDR2 SQIVND (reference sequence). V gave up 10 bases and J gave up 5 bases, with 17 bases separating them. CDR3 length equals 13 residues. CDR3 region: CATRPTQGTEAFF. For the CDR3, the DNA is TGTGCCACCCGCCCTACACAGGGAACTGAAGCTTTCTTT.

V is TRBV27 and J is TRBJ2-5, with 13 bases fitting TRBD2. Per the germline V gene, CDR1 is MNHEY and CDR2 is SMNVEV (reference sequence). Germline trimming cut 2 bases from V and 10 bases from J; bases unmatched to any gene: 4. The CDR3 contains 14 residues. The CDR3 is CASSLGTSGAFQYF. In DNA form, the CDR3 reads TGTGCCAGCAGTTTAGGGACTAGCGGGGCGTTCCAGTACTTC.

This chain uses TRBV30 with TRBJ1-5; 12 nucleotides agree with TRBD1. The CDR3 totals 16 residues. Germline values: CDR1 GTSNPN, CDR2 SVGIG (reference sequence). J gave up 1 base and V 8 bases, and 9 bases lay outside the gene matches. The CDR3 here is CASGGQGARSNQPQHF. CDR3 sequence (DNA): TGTGCCAGCGGGGGACAGGGGGCGCGGAGCAATCAGCCCCAGCATTTT.

V gene TRBV27 combines with J gene TRBJ2-7; 14 bases align to TRBD2. Germline V gene sequence: CDR1 MNHEY, CDR2 SMNVEV (reference sequence). J lost 5 bases, V lost 3 bases, and 3 bases had no gene match. CDR3 length equals 15 residues. In DNA, the CDR3 is TGTGCCAGCAGTTTGACTAGCGGGGGGGCCAACGAGCAGTACTTC. It codes for CASSLTSGGANEQYF.

The chain combines TRBV2 with TRBJ2-3, with a tentative D call TRBD2 (6 bases). This CDR3 spans 15 amino acids. Germline V lookup: CDR1 SNHLY, CDR2 FYNNEI. Between the trimmed V and J ends, which lost 5 bases and 2 bases, there was a span of 14 bases. Here the CDR3 DNA reads TGTGCCAGCAGTTCCTACTGGGGACTCACAGATACGCAGTATTTT. Translated: CASSSYWGLTDTQYF.

The chain carries TRBV7-2 and TRBJ2-1; possible D gene TRBD1, 5 bases. The CDR3 has 15 residues. Between the trimmed V and J ends, which lost 1 base and 3 bases, there was a span of 10 bases. Germline CDR1 and CDR2: SGHTA and FQGNSA. The chain's CDR3 is CASSLGTGRYNEQFF. The CDR3 coding sequence is TGTGCCAGCAGCTTAGGAACAGGCCGCTACAATGAGCAGTTCTTC.

The V gene is TRBV29-1, the J gene TRBJ1-1; D call uncertain. The V gene's germline CDR1 is SQVTM and CDR2 ANQGSEA. This CDR3 contains 15 residues. Trimming took off 2 bases at V and 1 base at J, with 14 bases between the two ends. CDR3 DNA: TGCAGCGTTGAAAACGGGTTAGGTGCGAACACTGAAGCTTTCTTT. Protein sequence: CSVENGLGANTEAFF.

This clone has just a few counts. The chain combines TRBV3-1 (or the pseudogene TRBV3-2) with TRBJ1-5, with D uncertain. CDR1 and CDR2 from the germline V gene are LGHDT and YNNKEL (reference sequence). Trimming cost V 4 bases and J 9 bases, with 16 bases left between them. This CDR3 is built from 14 residues. The CDR3 nucleotides read TGTGCCAGCAGCCCGGGTCCATCAATGGGGCCCCAGCATTTT. It translates to CASSPGPSMGPQHF.

CDR3 in DNA: TGTGCCAGCAGCTCTAACAATCAGCCCCAGCATTTT. Its protein product is CASSSNNQPQHF. The gene calls are TRBV7-9 and TRBJ1-5; D is ambiguous. Looked up from germline, CDR1 is SEHNR and CDR2 is FQNEAQ (reference sequence). The CDR3 covers 12 residues. V lost 4 bases to trimming and J lost 3 bases, with 4 bases between them.

V gene TRBV30 combines with J gene TRBJ2-5; 8 bases fit TRBD1. Germline CDR1 GTSNPN, CDR2 SVGIG (reference sequence). CDR3 length: 13 amino acids. With 6 bases clipped from V and 5 bases from J, the junction kept 8 bases outside the gene matches. This chain's CDR3 is CACLGQGTETQYF. The CDR3 DNA reads TGTGCCTGCTTAGGACAGGGTACGGAGACCCAGTACTTC.

For the CDR3, the DNA is TGTGCCAGCGGGACAGAGTACGGCTACACCTTC. It specifies CASGTEYGYTF. This sequence joins TRBV6-5 and TRBJ1-2, with TRBD1 identical over 7 bases. With 8 bases clipped from V and 8 bases from J, the junction kept 5 bases outside the gene matches. The germline V gene encodes CDR1 MNHEY and CDR2 SVGAGI. The CDR3 runs to 11 residues.

The rearrangement links TRBV28 to TRBJ2-1; 8 bases map to TRBD2. CDR1 MDHEN and CDR2 SYDVKM come from the germline V gene. The CDR3 runs 18 residues. V lost 6 bases to trimming and J lost 9 bases; unmatched junction nucleotides: 22. The CDR3 DNA is TGTGCCAGCAGCCCCGTTACCCCACTGCGGCGGGGGGTGGGTGAGCAGTTCTTC. Translation: CASSPVTPLRRGVGEQFF.